This paragraph covers one T cell receptor (beta chain) sequence. V dropped 6 bases and J dropped 8 bases, with 19 bases sitting between them. This CDR3 is built from 15 residues. iRepertoire HTBI primers and Arm-PCR of CDR3 regions built TCR beta libraries. TCRdb re-called the multiplex PCR reads through MiXCR, storing one row per CDR3 protein. The sample shows about 400,000 distinct CDR3 sequences, about 14% of them seen only once. As for time point: newly diagnosed GD, antithyroid drugs for less than 3 months. Scientists built the TCR library using RNA that was extracted from PBMCs. The entry originates in a study of regulatory T cells in long-lasting Graves disease.

The specimen was peripheral blood mononuclear cells (PBMCs), collected at new diagnosis, from a patient treated with antithyroid drugs. V is TRBV12-3 or TRBV12-4 and J is TRBJ1-4; perhaps TRBD1 as D (6 bases). The clonotype was recovered from a female donor with Graves disease. The DNA for the CDR3 is TGTGCCAGCAGCGACGTACGGGGGGCGACCGAAAAACTGTTTTTT. Protein product: CASSDVRGATEKLFF.